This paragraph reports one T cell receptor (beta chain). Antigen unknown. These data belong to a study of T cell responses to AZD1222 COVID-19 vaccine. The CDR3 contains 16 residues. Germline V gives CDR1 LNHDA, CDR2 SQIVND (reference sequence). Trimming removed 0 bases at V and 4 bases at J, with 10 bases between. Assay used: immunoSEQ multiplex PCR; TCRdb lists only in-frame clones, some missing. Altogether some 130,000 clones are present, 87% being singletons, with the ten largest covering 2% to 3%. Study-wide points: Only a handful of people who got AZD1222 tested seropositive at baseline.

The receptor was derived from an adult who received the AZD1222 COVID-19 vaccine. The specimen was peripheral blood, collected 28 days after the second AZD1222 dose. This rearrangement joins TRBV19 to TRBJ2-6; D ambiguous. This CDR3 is CASSIENPVGANVLTF. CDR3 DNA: TGTGCCAGTAGTATAGAAAATCCGGTCGGGGCCAACGTCCTGACTTTC.